Listed below are T cell receptor beta chains from one sample, sequenced in a study of cytomegalovirus exposure and HLA in healthy donors. Generated by immunoSEQ multiplex PCR, the TCRdb table keeps only in-frame clones and is missing some. The profile covers roughly 200,000 clones, with around 77% appearing a single time and approximately 2.5% taken by the ten largest. Specimen: PBMCs. The receptors originated from a man in his sixties in good health and CMV-seronegative. The CDR3 runs from the conserved cysteine through the conserved F or W. The D gene is left open where the match is weak. Rows give clone size only sometimes, using once, few, many, or a class for an expanded clone.

>NA|TRBV28|TRBJ2-7|TRBD2
TGTGCCAGCACCGTTGCCATCGGGGGCGGGAGGGCGTCCGAGCAGTACTTC
CASTVAIGGGRASEQYF
>NA|TRBV19|TRBJ1-1|NA
TGTGCCAGTAGGCCGAGGGAGAACACTGAAGCTTTCTTT
CASRPRENTEAFF
>NA|TRBV4-1|TRBJ1-2|NA
TGCGCCAGCAGCTTCGGGCGGGGGCAGGATGGCTACACCTTC
CASSFGRGQDGYTF
>few|TRBV5-1|TRBJ2-3|TRBD2
TGCGCCAGCAGGACGGGACTAGCGGGGGGGTTTATCACGGATACGCAGTATTTT
CASRTGLAGGFITDTQYF
>NA|TRBV28|TRBJ2-7|NA
TGTGCCAGCAGTTTTGGGGCCTCCTACGAGCAGTACTTC
CASSFGASYEQYF
>NA|TRBV27|TRBJ2-3|NA
TGTGCCAGCGGTTGGGCTGGGGGGTTCACAGATACGCAGTATTTT
CASGWAGGFTDTQYF
>once|TRBV6-1|TRBJ1-2|NA
TGTGCCAGCAGTGAAGGAGGGATGGGTTCCAACTATGGCTACACCTTC
CASSEGGMGSNYGYTF
>few|TRBV4-1|TRBJ1-1|NA
TGCGCCAGCAGCCCCGGACAGATCATGAACACTGAAGCTTTCTTT
CASSPGQIMNTEAFF
>NA|TRBV2|TRBJ2-7|NA
TGTGCCAGCAGTGTACAGGTGAACTCCTACGAGCAGTACTTC
CASSVQVNSYEQYF
>NA|TRBV5-1|TRBJ2-1|TRBD2
TGCGCCAGCAGCGAGGGGACTAGCTCCTACAATGAGCAGTTCTTC
CASSEGTSSYNEQFF
>NA|TRBV30|TRBJ1-2|NA
TGTGCCTGGAGCGAGACATCCACTAACTATGGCTACACCTTC
CAWSETSTNYGYTF
>NA|TRBV5-1|TRBJ2-5|NA
TGCGCCAGCAGCTCGCAGGGCGTCATACAAGAGACCCAGTACTTC
CASSSQGVIQETQYF
>once|TRBV7-2|TRBJ1-1|NA
TGTGCCAGCAGCGGTAGCCGACGGAGGACTCATTATACCACTGAAGCTTTCTTT
CASSGSRRRTHYTTEAFF
>NA|TRBV18|TRBJ1-1|NA
TGTGCCAGCTCACCAATGCCTCAGGGTGTGAACACTGAAGCTTTCTTT
CASSPMPQGVNTEAFF
>NA|TRBV9|TRBJ2-2|TRBD2
TGTGCCAGCAGCCCTGGGGCTAGCGGAAACACCGGGGAGCTGTTTTTT
CASSPGASGNTGELFF
>NA|TRBV5-1|TRBJ1-5|NA
TGCGCCAGCTTGAATTGTGGGGGCTCGGATCAGCCCCAGCATTTT
CASLNCGGSDQPQHF
>NA|TRBV6-4|TRBJ2-2|NA
TGTGCCAGCAGACCCCAGGGGGGTGCGAACACCGGGGAGCTGTTTTTT
CASRPQGGANTGELFF
>NA|TRBV4-1|TRBJ2-2|TRBD1
TGCGCCAGCAGCCAACGGACAGGGGGCTTGAACACCGGGGAGCTGTTTTTT
CASSQRTGGLNTGELFF
>NA|TRBV19|TRBJ1-6|TRBD1
TGTGCCAGTAGTGCGACAGGGGATAATTCACCCCTCCACTTT
CASSATGDNSPLHF
>NA|TRBV29-1|TRBJ2-6|TRBD2
TGCAGCGTTGAAGAACGCGACCGGGACAGGGCGACTAGCGGGAGATCTGGGGCCAACGTCCTGACTTTC
CSVEERDRDRATSGRSGANVLTF
>NA|TRBV6-5|TRBJ1-2|NA
TGTGCCAGCAGGCTGGGAGAGCCCATTAACTATGGCTACACCTTC
CASRLGEPINYGYTF
>NA|TRBV5-4|TRBJ2-3|TRBD2
TGTGCCAGCAGCAAGAGCGGGAGACGCACAGATACGCAGTATTTT
CASSKSGRRTDTQYF